This TCR beta chain was sequenced during a study of cytomegalovirus exposure and HLA in healthy donors. The PCR contained 60 Vbeta and 13 Jbeta primers. Produced via immunoSEQ multiplex PCR; TCRdb's table is partial and in-frame only. The table has 120,000 or so clones, 70% to 90% seen once. The germline V and J ends were trimmed by 5 bases and 7 bases, with 17 bases remaining between them. From germline, CDR1 is SEHNR and CDR2 FQNEAQ (reference sequence). The CDR3 spans 15 residues. Turning to this clone: The target antigen is unknown.

Study observations and caveats: A later analysis showed TCR association rates differing by HLA locus, peaking at DRB1 and lowest at HLA-C. In a later analysis, TCR beta V- and J-gene trimming was associated with a missense DCLRE1C variant. One later analysis reportedly identified an Asian-associated ancestry cluster that showed fewer N-insertions than the approximately 710-donor mean.

Material for sequencing was PBMCs. V gene TRBV7-9 combines with J gene TRBJ2-2, with D possibly TRBD2 on 6 matching bases. This clonotype was obtained from a man aged 18 to 35 in good health and CMV-seropositive. The CDR3 spells CASSPPGGFDGELFF. In nucleotides, the CDR3 is TGTGCCAGCAGCCCCCCCGGGGGATTCGACGGGGAGCTGTTTTTT.